Below, one T cell receptor (beta chain) is given with its context. Which antigen it targets is not known. The record originates from a study of cytomegalovirus exposure and HLA in healthy donors (dated by TCRdb to about 2017). Describing the broader study: In an earlier analysis of about 560 of the donors, 250 to 350 Gb of sequence data and approximately 120 million unique TCR beta sequences from roughly 200 million T cells were reported. Class I and class II HLA loci were covered by the typing at four-digit resolution. The study aimed to test whether signatures of past pathogen exposure could be identified by cataloging public T cell receptors. All discovery cohort repertoires had been generated on a single sequencing platform. The T cell repertoires of some 670 subjects were profiled by immunosequencing and related to cytomegalovirus serostatus. The number of donors typed differed by locus, with about 620-630 for A, B, C, DRB1 and DQB1, roughly 520 for DQA1, 600 to 610 for DPA1, and around 430 for DPB1. The genetic ancestry cluster associated with self-reported Caucasian donors included 81% of the roughly 400 genotyped donors. Among 300 to 500 genotyped donors of the cohort, an average of about 240,000 unique TCR beta nucleotide sequences was sequenced per donor, of which about 18% were non-productive. To decide whether each TCR beta V gene segment behaved as functional or pseudogenic, an earlier analysis of 587 of the donors relied on high-throughput TCR beta sequencing. Genome-wide SNP genotypes for about 55% of the 666 donors were used in a later genetic analysis, which treated that subset as a discovery cohort. An early release covering 500 to 750 HLA-typed donors comprised approximately 290 gigabases of sequencing data and 65 million to 100 million unique TCR sequences. In addition to the first cohort of 650 to 800 subjects, a separate validation cohort of 120 different subjects was used. In a later analysis, previously published TCR beta repertoires from fewer than 750 donors were re-analyzed and high-resolution HLA genotyping was added so that TCR occurrence patterns could be studied. Alongside the repertoire data, information on donor age, sex, ethnicity and CMV serostatus was compiled. Five DR-DQ haplotypes were treated as single units for association and clustering because of strong linkage in the cohort. The later analysis used no new phenotypic data to find candidate immune exposures, relying instead on TCR beta sequences and their occurrence across donors. The study combined high-throughput TCR immunosequencing, statistical association of individual TCRs with disease status, and machine learning to predict cytomegalovirus infection status.

A distance of 12 bases separates the germline ends of V and J, which lose 3 bases and 5 bases respectively. The CDR3 spans 13 residues, from the cysteine through the phenylalanine. The sequence is cut down to CDR3 DNA, 39 bases in frame from base 1. Taken from the germline V gene, the CDR1 and CDR2 loops are SGDLS and YYNGEE. In total, over 600 healthy bone marrow donors made up the cohort. All cohort members were sampled while nominally healthy, although unrecorded immune exposures were likely present. The donor was CMV seronegative and was included in the group of a few hundred seronegative cohort members. Every donor gave a peripheral blood sample, and the peripheral blood mononuclear cells from that sample were used for TCR beta sequencing. The Qiagen DNeasy Blood Extraction Kit was used to extract genomic DNA from the blood cell samples. Library generation was performed with the immunoSEQ multiplex PCR assay. A mixture of 60 forward primers for TCR Vbeta segments and 13 reverse primers for TCR Jbeta segments was used in the multiplex PCR. A multiplex PCR assay on genomic DNA amplified the CDR3 region of rearranged TCR beta genes. Amplified TCR beta libraries were sequenced as 87-base-pair reads on the Illumina HiSeq System. The paper's data handling went like this. A later analysis counted 65 million to 90 million unique TCR beta chains across the 600 to 850 repertoires, and around 9.9 million of these chains were shared by at least two donors. A nearest-neighbor algorithm error-corrected the raw reads and collapsed the reads into unique sequences, merging closely related sequences to remove PCR and sequencing errors. To assign V, D and J gene segments, CDR3 sequences were aligned to IMGT reference sequences. For a sequence to be retained, a match of at least six nucleotides was required to both a V gene segment and a J gene segment. Rearrangements were classified as productive when the CDR3 lacked stop codons and remained in frame with V and J, and all other rearrangements were classified as non-productive. Following IMGT convention, CDR3 was defined as the stretch from the second conserved V-encoded cysteine up to the conserved J-encoded phenylalanine. The earlier analysis of 450 to 750 of the donors excluded any sequence lacking an unambiguous match to a single V gene segment. In an earlier analysis of 587 of the donors, a V segment was called functional when productive rearrangements were above 56.7%, and segregating when the standard deviation between donors exceeded 5%. A statistical classification framework was built to diagnose cytomegalovirus status from the catalog of TCR beta chain sequences. In a later analysis, TCR nucleotide sequences were compared against IMGT/GENE-DB human TR gene sequences so that V and J genes could be assigned. In a later analysis, CDR3 sequences and most-parsimonious VDJ recombination scenarios were assigned using the TCRdist pipeline. In a later analysis, every TCR beta chain was defined by the combination of its CDR3 amino acid sequence and its V-gene family, and reads without a unique V-gene family were dropped. In a later analysis, 450 to 600 highly shared, low-generation-probability nucleotide sequences were removed to address suspected cross-contamination and a sequencing artifact. A later analysis calculated a clonal expansion index for each public chain from normalized within-repertoire ranks of inferred template counts. A later analysis computed generation probabilities with a VDJ recombination model fitted to out-of-frame rearrangements, and checked the results against IGoR. In a later analysis, TCR-TCR, TCR-HLA and TCR-CMV co-occurrence was scored with hypergeometric tests, and a repertoire-size bias correction was applied to TCR pairs. To estimate false discovery rates, a later analysis permuted the HLA or CMV assignments 20 times. In a later analysis, co-occurring TCRs were grouped using DBSCAN, and TCRdist sequence similarity was added for clustering within HLA-allele-positive subsets. For co-occurrence clustering, repertoires with fewer than 30,000 or more than 120,000 public chains were excluded, along with five or six repertoires with anomalous nucleotide sharing. TCRdb took this table from immuneACCESS and kept in-frame rearrangements with V and J called. Such tables lack part of the clones; where checked against another copy, unresolved V genes explain under half of the gap, and the rest is unexplained. V and J calls and clone size follow that table, whereas D and trimming were derived from the DNA. This sample's table contains 34,000 or so clones. Around 4.5% of the sample is held by the ten biggest clonotypes.

Broad study findings and their caveats: Over 15 rarely observed V segments, including chromosome 9 orphons, were excluded from the earlier analysis of 550 to 700 of the donors because counts were too low. Because HLA typing was missing for some donors at each locus, association tests included only the typed subset. A later analysis reported that several top co-occurrence clusters appeared linked to parvovirus B19, influenza, CMV and Epstein-Barr virus. In both the original and validation cohorts, the classifier was reported to diagnose cytomegalovirus status with high specificity and sensitivity. Most TCR sequences were seen in very few donors, while some public TCRs were found in many individuals. In an earlier analysis of around 600 of the donors, most TCR beta V segments were observed in productive rearrangements about 90% or about 30% of the time, broadly matching IMGT annotations. A total of 150 or so TCR beta chains were listed by the study as associated with cytomegalovirus. A later genetic analysis associated a missense DCLRE1C variant with V-gene and J-gene trimming of TCR beta chains, and an independent cohort replicated the association. Only TCR beta chains were sequenced in this cohort, and the absence of alpha or paired-chain data limited detectable features. In a later analysis, HLA-associated TCR beta chains were found to be more clonally expanded and to have lower generation probabilities than equally common non-associated chains. The presence/absence analyses assumed that sequencing depth was roughly uniform across donors, and that assumption may not be true. In a later analysis, most CMV-associated TCR beta chains were found to appear HLA-restricted, with HLA associations seemingly driven largely by CMV exposure. Strong co-occurrence of HLA alleles, especially DR and DQ, made assigning TCR associations to individual alleles difficult. A cluster of highly shared sequence variants was judged likely to represent a technical artifact of the sequencing pipeline. Correlated functional status among segregating V segments might reflect linkage disequilibrium, but an unknown experimental factor could not be ruled out. According to a later analysis, TCR association rates differed among HLA loci, with DRB1 alleles showing the most associated TCRs and HLA-C alleles showing the fewest. In vitro tests confirmed that a few of the cytomegalovirus-associated TCR beta chains recognize cytomegalovirus antigens. A further reported finding was that TCR beta sequences accurately predicted the HLA-A and HLA-B alleles for most subjects in the first cohort. According to a later genetic analysis, donors in an Asian-associated ancestry cluster had fewer N-insertions in productive TCRs than the approximately 700-donor mean. According to the authors, the approach could potentially be generalized to other disease states and immunological phenotypes. For the cohort, immune exposure information was limited to CMV serostatus. Some IMGT-functional V segments, including TRBV6-2 and TRBV6-3, could not be told apart with the 87-base-pair reads, so those segments were excluded. A later analysis associated 17,000 or so TCR beta sequences with specific HLA alleles at a false discovery rate of 0.05.

Sample: PBMCs. The origin of this receptor is a female donor in good health and CMV-seronegative. Recombination connected TRBV9 to TRBJ2-7; the D gene is perhaps TRBD2, on 7 matching bases. The DNA sequence is TGTGCCAGCAGCGCACAGGGAGGGGACGAGCAGTACTTC. It is translated as CASSAQGGDEQYF.